One sample yielded the 22 T cell receptor beta chains listed below, sequenced in a study of glioma-infiltrating T cells. The iRepertoire nested amplicon-rescue multiplex PCR amplified TCR alpha and beta CDR3s from RNA. From the multiplex PCR reads, TCRdb called clonotypes with MiXCR, one entry per CDR3 protein. The top ten clones hold about 12% of a sample with about 410,000 distinct CDR3 sequences, roughly two fifths of them seen once. The sample consisted of glioma tissue, nonneoplastic brain tissue, or PBMCs (not recorded which). The receptors come from a human donor with low-grade glioma or glioblastoma, undergoing nonglioma brain surgery, or in good health (not recorded which).

In its sample, this clonotype was seen many times. The rearrangement uses TRBV28 and TRBJ2-2; D is ambiguous. Germline CDR1 is MDHEN and CDR2 is SYDVKM. With 5 bases removed from V and 1 base from J, the gap between germline ends came to 8 bases. CDR3 size: 14 residues. The CDR3 region has the DNA TGTGCCAGCAGTGCCGACGTGAACACCGGGGAGCTGTTTTTT. This encodes CASSADVNTGELFF.

With regard to this clonotype: This may be a read error: a much more frequent sequence differs by one nucleotide. The CDR3 sequence is CASTRGGDTEAFF. CDR3 DNA: TGTGCCAGCACCCGGGGAGGGGACACTGAAGCTTTCTTT. The chain employs TRBV28 and TRBJ1-1, with D maybe TRBD1 (5 bases). Between the trimmed V and J ends, which lost 7 bases and 3 bases, there was a span of 12 bases. There are 13 residues in the CDR3. Per germline, CDR1 MDHEN and CDR2 SYDVKM. The entire variable domain, with the rest obtained from reference TRBV28 and TRBJ1-1, is as follows: DVKVTQSSRYLVKRTGEKVFLECVQDMDHENMFWYRQDPGLGLRLIYFSYDVKMKEKGDIPEGYSVSREKKERFSLILESASTNQTSMYLCASTRGGDTEAFFGQGTRLTVV.

For this clonotype: Just one base apart from a much larger clone, this may be a read error. V gene TRBV15 combines with J gene TRBJ2-1, with D tentatively TRBD2 (5 bases). CDR3 length: 13 amino acids. The germline V gene has CDR1 LNHNV and CDR2 YYDKDF (reference sequence). The CDR3 loop reads CDTSSPSRDEQFF. CDR3 DNA: TGTGACACCAGCAGCCCTTCGCGGGATGAGCAGTTCTTC.

The chain employs TRBV15 and TRBJ2-1; D unclear. This CDR3 comprises 13 residues. V was pared by 0 bases and J by 10 bases, with 10 bases between. Germline-derived CDR1 and CDR2 are LNHNV and YYDKDF (reference sequence). The CDR3 DNA sequence: TGTGCCACCAGCAGAGATCCGGGTTTCGAGCAGTTCTTC. Amino acid sequence: CATSRDPGFEQFF. Variable domain in full (rest from reference TRBV15 and TRBJ2-1): DAMVIQNPRYQVTQFGKPVTLSCSQTLNHNVMYWYQQKSSQAPKLLFHYYDKDFNNEADTPDNFQSRRPNTSFCFLDIRSPGLGDTAMYLCATSRDPGFEQFFGPGTRLTVL.

This clonotype was picked up many times. This chain links TRBV6-1 with TRBJ1-5; D is undetermined. This CDR3 has 16 residues. The germline V gene encodes CDR1 MNHNS and CDR2 SASEGT. With 2 bases removed from V and 3 bases from J, the gap between germline ends came to 14 bases. CDR3: CASSESPTWDNQPQHF. The CDR3, as DNA: TGTGCCAGCAGTGAAAGCCCCACATGGGACAATCAGCCCCAGCATTTT.

This sequence joins TRBV28 and TRBJ2-3; 11 nucleotides agree with TRBD2. Germline V lookup: CDR1 MDHEN, CDR2 SYDVKM. The CDR3 is 17 amino acids. V lost 3 bases to trimming and J lost 0 bases; unmatched junction nucleotides: 5. CDR3 in DNA: TGTGCCAGCAGTTTGGTGGCTAGCGGGGGGAGCACAGATACGCAGTATTTT. This translates into CASSLVASGGSTDTQYF.

Many counts were recorded for this clonotype. The chain uses TRBV2 and TRBJ2-3, with 7 bases fitting TRBD2. The CDR3 sequence is 17 residues long. J gave up 1 base and V 6 bases, and 13 bases lay outside the gene matches. Germline loops: CDR1 SNHLY, CDR2 FYNNEI. This CDR3 is CASRGPLAAGRTDTQYF. CDR3 nucleotides: TGTGCCAGCAGGGGTCCCCTAGCAGCGGGGCGCACAGATACGCAGTATTTT.

The gene calls are TRBV7-9 and TRBJ2-5; TRBD1 or TRBD2 may be the D gene (5 bases each). The DNA end is a closer match to TRBJ2-7, so the J assignment may be wrong. This CDR3 has 13 residues. CDR1 is SEHNR, CDR2 FQNEAQ, per germline (reference sequence). The CDR3 sequence is CASSYGAVGEQYF. DNA for the CDR3: TGTGCCAGCAGCTACGGGGCGGTGGGCGAGCAGTACTTC.

This clonotype was picked up a small number of times. CDR3 DNA: TGTGCCAGCAGCTTAGACCCCGGCGAGCAGTACTTC. It yields the protein CASSLDPGEQYF. The V and J genes are TRBV7-2 and TRBJ2-7; D not resolved. The length of the CDR3 is 12 residues. The ends were cut back, 1 base at V and 6 bases at J, with 7 bases in the middle. The V gene's germline CDR1 is SGHTA and CDR2 FQGNSA.

This chain joins TRBV18 and TRBJ2-7, with TRBD1 as a possible D gene (6 bases). Germline CDR1 reads KGHSH; CDR2 reads LQKENI. CDR3 length equals 17 residues. V lost 3 bases and J lost 5, with 23 bases in between. This CDR3 reads CASSPMTGSGTKNEQYF. CDR3 DNA: TGTGCCAGCTCACCTATGACCGGGTCAGGGACAAAGAACGAGCAGTACTTC.

This clonotype was seen at least ten times. J is TRBJ1-5 and V is TRBV28; no definite D call. CDR1 MDHEN and CDR2 SYDVKM come from the germline V gene. The CDR3 runs 14 residues. Deletions cut 2 bases from V and 3 bases from J, with 8 bases between. The CDR3 reads CASSLRPLNQPQHF. In nucleotides, the CDR3 is TGTGCCAGCAGTTTAAGGCCTCTCAATCAGCCCCAGCATTTT.

This clonotype was detected many times. J is TRBJ2-5 and V is TRBV27, with 7 bases lining up with TRBD2. The V gene's germline CDR1 is MNHEY and CDR2 SMNVEV (reference sequence). The CDR3 extends over 14 amino acids. With 4 bases clipped from V and 2 bases from J, the junction kept 4 bases outside the gene matches. The chain's CDR3 is CASSSLAEQETQYF. The CDR3 bases are TGTGCCAGCAGTTCCCTAGCGGAACAAGAGACCCAGTACTTC.

A few counts support this clonotype. The rearrangement links TRBV12-3 or TRBV12-4 to TRBJ1-5; D is unclear. Trimming removed 6 bases at V and 0 bases at J, with 6 bases between. CDR3 length equals 13 residues. The CDR3 reads CASRRSSNQPQHF. CDR3 DNA sequence: TGTGCCAGCAGAAGGTCTAGCAATCAGCCCCAGCATTTT.

There are many counts of this clonotype. The chain couples TRBV6-1 to TRBJ2-3; D is unclear. The germline CDR1 and CDR2 sequences are MNHNS and SASEGT. The CDR3 is 17 residues long. Trimming shortened V by 5 bases and J by 0 bases, and 18 bases separated the two germline ends. The CDR3 loop reads CASSYQPRHSSTDTQYF. The CDR3 DNA sequence: TGTGCCAGCAGTTACCAGCCCCGTCATTCTAGCACAGATACGCAGTATTTT.

In its sample, this clonotype was seen a few times. V and J are TRBV15 and TRBJ2-4, with 14 positions matching TRBD2. Germline V gives CDR1 LNHNV, CDR2 YYDKDF (reference sequence). This CDR3 is 17 amino acids long. The V gene end was trimmed by 1 base and the J gene end by 7 bases; junction bases not matched to a gene: 6. For the CDR3, the DNA is TGTGCCACCAGCAGAGGGAGGGGACTAGCGGGAGAGAACATTCAGTACTTC. Translating gives CATSRGRGLAGENIQYF.

There are a few counts of this clonotype. The chain has TRBV12-3 or TRBV12-4 and TRBJ2-6; D remains ambiguous. CDR3 size: 16 residues. V was trimmed by 3 bases and J by 0 bases, leaving 9 bases between them. CDR3 sequence (DNA): TGTGCCAGCAGTTTCGGTGGGCTCTCTGGGGCCAACGTCCTGACTTTC. Protein product: CASSFGGLSGANVLTF.

This clonotype was detected only a few times. This chain connects TRBV20-1 to TRBJ1-5, with TRBD1 matching 10 bases. Germline CDR1 and CDR2: DFQATT and SNEGSKA (reference sequence). This CDR3 contains 15 residues. The J segment lost 2 bases and the V segment lost 1 base, leaving 2 bases of the junction unmatched. CDR3 bases: TGCAGTGCTAGAGTGGGGACAGGGGGCAATCAGCCCCAGCATTTT. Translated, it gives CSARVGTGGNQPQHF.

A few counts support this clonotype. This rearrangement joins TRBV4-3 to TRBJ1-1, with TRBD1 matching 12 bases. There are 20 residues in the CDR3. Germline loops: CDR1 LGHNA, CDR2 YSLEER. Trimming took 4 bases from V and 1 from J; bases not matched to a gene: 16. CDR3 sequence: CASSLRDRDRGRVWNTEAFF. The DNA of the CDR3 is TGCGCCAGCAGCCTAAGGGATAGGGACAGGGGGCGAGTATGGAACACTGAAGCTTTCTTT.

This chain uses TRBV6-5 with TRBJ2-4; the D call may be TRBD1 or TRBD2 (6 bases each). CDR1 and CDR2 from the germline V gene are MNHEY and SVGAGI. The CDR3 spans 15 residues. Trimming removed 0 bases at V and 3 bases at J, with 9 bases between. The CDR3 bases are TGTGCCAGCAGTTACTCCGGAGGGGGCAAAAACATTCAGTACTTC. Its protein product is CASSYSGGGKNIQYF.

For this clonotype: At one end, the junction sequence differs from germline, possibly due to a read error. The chain recombines TRBV30 with TRBJ2-7, with 15 nucleotides matching TRBD2. The V gene's germline CDR1 is GTSNPN and CDR2 SVGIG (reference sequence). CDR3 length: 18 amino acids. This CDR3 reads CAWRRTSGRVLTIDEQIF. CDR3 sequence (DNA): TGTGCCTGGAGGAGGACTAGCGGGAGGGTCCTTACAATCGATGAGCAGATCTTC.

This chain connects TRBV20-1 to TRBJ2-5; no clear D. CDR1 is DFQATT and CDR2 is SNEGSKA in the germline V gene (reference sequence). This CDR3 spans 13 amino acids. Deletions cut 8 bases from V and 2 bases from J, with 15 bases between. CDR3 coding DNA: TGCAGTCCTCCCCGATGGGGACAAGAGACCCAGTACTTC. Translated: CSPPRWGQETQYF.

This clonotype was seen only a few times. The J gene is TRBJ2-7, the V gene TRBV29-1; D gene uncertain. The germline V gene has CDR1 SQVTM and CDR2 ANQGSEA. This CDR3 is 11 amino acids long. V gave up 4 bases and J gave up 9 bases, with 13 bases separating them. The CDR3 nucleotides are TGCAGCGTTGTCGCCCCGGGTGGGCAGTACTTC. It specifies CSVVAPGGQYF.